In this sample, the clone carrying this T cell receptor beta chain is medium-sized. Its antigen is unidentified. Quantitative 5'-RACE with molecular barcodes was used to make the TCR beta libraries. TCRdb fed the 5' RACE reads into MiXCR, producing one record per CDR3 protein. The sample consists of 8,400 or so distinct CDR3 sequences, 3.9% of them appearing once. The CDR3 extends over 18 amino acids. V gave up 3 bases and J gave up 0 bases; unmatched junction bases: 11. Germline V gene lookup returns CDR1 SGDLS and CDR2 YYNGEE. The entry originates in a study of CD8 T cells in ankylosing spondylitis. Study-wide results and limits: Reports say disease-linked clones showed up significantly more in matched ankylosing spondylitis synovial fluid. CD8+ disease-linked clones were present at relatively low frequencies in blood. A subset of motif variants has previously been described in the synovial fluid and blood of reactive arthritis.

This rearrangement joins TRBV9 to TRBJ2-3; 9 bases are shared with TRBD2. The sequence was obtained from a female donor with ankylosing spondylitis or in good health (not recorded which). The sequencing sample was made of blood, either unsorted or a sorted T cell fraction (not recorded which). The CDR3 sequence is CASSDGLANIPSTDTQYF. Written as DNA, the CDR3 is TGTGCCAGCAGCGATGGACTAGCGAACATCCCTAGCACAGATACGCAGTATTTT.